These 24 T cell receptor beta chains were sequenced from one sample in a study of OX40 agonist ivuxolimab in advanced cancers. Only in-frame clones appear in the TCRdb table, and some are missing; sequencing was by immunoSEQ multiplex PCR. The data show 65,000 to 80,000 clones, around 92% seen once. The material was CD4+ or CD8+ T cells sorted from blood, obtained in a trial of the OX40 agonist ivuxolimab. Receptors originate from an adult with an advanced solid tumor such as melanoma, head and neck, liver or kidney cancer.

This chain uses TRBV19 with TRBJ1-5; 9 bases map to TRBD1. This CDR3 is built from 16 residues. Losses at the gene ends were 8 bases for V and 5 bases for J; bases not matched to a gene: 13. Germline CDR1 is LNHDA and CDR2 is SQIVND (reference sequence). CDR3 sequence: CASHPRTTGGDQPQHF. CDR3 in DNA: TGTGCCAGTCATCCTCGGACGACAGGGGGGGATCAGCCCCAGCATTTT.

Note on this clone: This sample includes further DNA sequences coding for the same CDR3. The rearrangement joins TRBV20-1 to TRBJ2-7; D gene unclear. CDR3 length equals 11 residues. Germline CDR1 and CDR2: DFQATT and SNEGSKA (reference sequence). Trimming pared 3 bases from V and 2 bases from J, leaving 5 bases between. CDR3 nucleotides: TGCAGTGCTAGGGGTCCCTACGAGCAGTACTTC. It yields the protein CSARGPYEQYF.

The chain recombines TRBV11-2 with TRBJ2-3, with a possible D match to TRBD1 (7 bases). The CDR3 consists of 17 residues. Between the trimmed V and J ends, which lost 4 bases and 3 bases, there was a span of 20 bases. Per the germline V gene, CDR1 is SGHAT and CDR2 is FQNNGV. CDR3 sequence reads: CASSSPGGTEITDTQYF. In nucleotides, the CDR3 is TGTGCCAGCAGCTCCCCTGGCGGGACAGAGATAACAGATACGCAGTATTTT. Variable domain in full (rest from reference TRBV11-2 and TRBJ2-3): EAGVAQSPRYKIIEKRQSVAFWCNPISGHATLYWYQQILGQGPKLLIQFQNNGVVDDSQLPKDRFSAERLKGVDSTLKIQPAKLEDSAVYLCASSSPGGTEITDTQYFGPGTRLTVL.

The V and J genes are TRBV28 and TRBJ2-7, with 10 bases lining up with TRBD1. CDR3 length: 15 residues. Germline V lookup: CDR1 MDHEN, CDR2 SYDVKM. Trimming took 5 bases from V and 1 from J; bases not matched to a gene: 5. Here the CDR3 DNA reads TGTGCCAGCAGTCCCCGACAGGGGGCGTCCTACGAGCAGTACTTC. Its translation is CASSPRQGASYEQYF.

This sequence joins TRBV7-2 and TRBJ2-1; a possible D gene is TRBD1 (6 bases). V was clipped by 0 bases and J by 1 base, with 10 bases between them. Germline V CDR1 and CDR2: SGHTA, FQGNSA. The CDR3 runs to 16 residues. In nucleotides, the CDR3 is TGTGCCAGCAGCTTAGCCGGGACACCTTCCTACAATGAGCAGTTCTTC. As protein: CASSLAGTPSYNEQFF.

J is TRBJ2-3 and V is TRBV11-2; possibly TRBD1 for D (6 bases). CDR3 length: 15 residues. Per the germline V gene, CDR1 is SGHAT and CDR2 is FQNNGV. Deletions cut 7 bases from V and 0 bases from J, with 14 bases between. The CDR3, as DNA: TGTGCCAGCAACCAACAGGGTGCTAGCACAGATACGCAGTATTTT. This encodes CASNQQGASTDTQYF.

This sequence joins TRBV18 and TRBJ2-3; 9 bases align to TRBD2. The CDR3 runs to 15 residues. The germline V gene has CDR1 KGHSH and CDR2 LQKENI. Trimming cost V 4 bases and J 3 bases; bases outside gene matches: 5. The CDR3 DNA reads as TGTGCCAGCTCACAGGGAGCGGGAGGAACAGATACGCAGTATTTT. This gives the protein CASSQGAGGTDTQYF.

The chain couples TRBV10-2 to TRBJ2-5, with D unresolved. Trimming removed 5 bases at V and 4 bases at J, with 17 bases between. From germline, CDR1 is WSHSY and CDR2 SAAADI. The CDR3 covers 15 residues. CDR3 residues: CASSYSPTLGETQYF. As DNA, the CDR3 is TGCGCCAGCAGTTACTCACCAACGCTGGGAGAGACCCAGTACTTC.

This chain joins TRBV11-2 and TRBJ2-1; D perhaps matches TRBD2 (5 bases). CDR1 and CDR2 from the germline V gene are SGHAT and FQNNGV. V lost 5 bases and J 8 bases, leaving 19 bases between the germline ends. The CDR3 is made up of 15 amino acids. CDR3 sequence: CASSPSYEGIHEQFF. Here the CDR3 DNA reads TGTGCCAGCAGCCCGTCCTACGAGGGCATCCATGAGCAGTTCTTC.

The chain joins TRBV11-3 to TRBJ2-7, with TRBD2 as a possible D gene (5 bases). In germline, CDR1 is SGHNT, CDR2 YENEEA. V dropped 3 bases and J dropped 9 bases, with 21 bases sitting between them. The CDR3 is 15 amino acids. The CDR3 sequence is CASSFERVRGVGQYF. The CDR3 region has the DNA TGTGCCAGCAGCTTCGAGAGGGTCCGTGGTGTGGGGCAGTACTTC.

V gene TRBV7-9 combines with J gene TRBJ2-3; D possibly corresponds to TRBD2 (6 bases). Germline-derived CDR1 and CDR2 are SEHNR and FQNEAQ (reference sequence). This CDR3 is built from 15 residues. Trimming stripped 5 bases from V and 1 base from J, with 13 bases between. CDR3: CASSRKREGTDTQYF. CDR3 DNA: TGTGCCAGCAGCCGTAAGAGGGAGGGCACAGATACGCAGTATTTT.

The chain carries TRBV6-4 and TRBJ2-3; TRBD2 matches at 8 bases. CDR1 is MRHNA and CDR2 is SNTAGT in the germline V gene. CDR3 length equals 12 residues. V shed 11 bases, J shed 4 bases, and the junction held 5 bases outside the gene matches. The CDR3 region has the DNA TGTGCCCGTGCGGGAGGTCCAGATACGCAGTATTTT. Amino acids: CARAGGPDTQYF.

V is TRBV30 and J is TRBJ1-4; TRBD1 might be the D (5 bases). CDR1 is GTSNPN and CDR2 is SVGIG in the germline V gene (reference sequence). V lost 8 bases and J 8 bases, leaving 15 bases between the germline ends. CDR3 length: 12 amino acids. CDR3 nucleotides: TGTGCCCGGGACGAGGGGCGGGAAAAACTGTTTTTT. Translation gives CARDEGREKLFF.

The chain has TRBV30 and TRBJ1-6, with a tentative D call TRBD1 (6 bases). Trimming shortened V by 5 bases and J by 11 bases, and 19 bases separated the two germline ends. Per the germline V gene, CDR1 is GTSNPN and CDR2 is SVGIG (reference sequence). CDR3 length equals 14 residues. Here the CDR3 DNA reads TGTGCCTGGTCAACTGGGGGGCAGATGCCACCCCTCCACTTT. Its protein is CAWSTGGQMPPLHF. Together with reference TRBV30 and TRBJ1-6, the CDR3 gives the full variable domain: SQTIHQWPATLVQPVGSPLSLECTVEGTSNPNLYWYRQAAGRGLQLLFYSVGIGQISSEVPQNLSASRPQDRQFILSSKKLLLSDSGFYLCAWSTGGQMPPLHFGNGTRLTVT.

This CDR3 is CAISDSGQGGTDTQYF. The CDR3 DNA reads TGTGCCATCAGTGACTCGGGACAGGGGGGCACAGATACGCAGTATTTT. V is TRBV10-3 and J is TRBJ2-3; 11 bases are shared with TRBD1. Germline assignment: CDR1 ENHRY and CDR2 SYGVKD. There are 16 residues in the CDR3. V lost 3 bases and J lost 1; bases outside the gene matches: 3.

The chain links TRBV15 to TRBJ2-7, with D perhaps matching TRBD1 (5 bases). This CDR3 is built from 16 residues. Germline V gene sequence: CDR1 LNHNV, CDR2 YYDKDF (reference sequence). V was clipped by 0 bases and J by 0 bases, with 12 bases between them. In DNA form, the CDR3 reads TGTGCCACCAGCAGAGAGGATACAGGCGACTCCTACGAGCAGTACTTC. Protein product: CATSREDTGDSYEQYF.

The chain couples TRBV7-3 to TRBJ1-1, with TRBD1 matching 7 bases. V was pared by 5 bases and J by 1 base, with 13 bases of the junction left unmatched. The CDR3 runs 17 residues. Germline V gene data show CDR1 as SGHTA and CDR2 as FQGTGA. CDR3 amino acids: CASSRGQPPPRNTEAFF. CDR3 in DNA: TGTGCCAGCAGCCGGGGACAGCCTCCGCCCAGGAACACTGAAGCTTTCTTT. Full variable domain (rest looked up from reference TRBV7-3 and TRBJ1-1): GAGVSQTPSNKVTEKGKYVELRCDPISGHTALYWYRQSLGQGPEFLIYFQGTGAADDSGLPNDRFFAVRPEGSVSTLKIQRTERGDSAVYLCASSRGQPPPRNTEAFFGQGTRLTVV.

V is TRBV5-4 and J is TRBJ2-3; D might be TRBD2 (6 bases). V lost 1 base, J lost 4 bases, and 7 bases lay in between. CDR3 length: 13 residues. CDR1 is SGHNT and CDR2 is YYREEE in the germline V gene (reference sequence). CDR3: CASSLSGADTQYF. The CDR3 bases are TGTGCCAGCAGCTTGTCGGGGGCAGATACGCAGTATTTT.

The V and J genes are TRBV7-2 and TRBJ2-3, with 11 bases lining up with TRBD2. Trimming removed 3 bases from V and 2 bases from J; junction bases left unmatched: 4. The CDR3 has 16 residues. CDR1 SGHTA and CDR2 FQGNSA come from the germline V gene. In nucleotides, the CDR3 is TGTGCCAGCAGCTTTAGACTAGCGGGACCCACAGATACGCAGTATTTT. Amino acid sequence: CASSFRLAGPTDTQYF.

The chain uses TRBV9 and TRBJ1-2, with unresolved D. Between the trimmed V and J ends, which lost 4 bases and 3 bases, there was a span of 19 bases. The CDR3 runs 16 residues. Germline CDR1 and CDR2: SGDLS and YYNGEE. CDR3 bases: TGTGCCAGCAGCCCCGTGGCAGGAGTTAGGGACTATGGCTACACCTTC. Encoded protein: CASSPVAGVRDYGYTF.

The chain is built from TRBV10-3 and TRBJ2-7, with TRBD2 matching over 9 bases. CDR3 size: 17 residues. Trimming at V came to 10 bases and at J to 4 bases, leaving 20 bases not matched to a gene. Per the germline V gene, CDR1 is ENHRY and CDR2 is SYGVKD. The CDR3 sequence is CATRRGISGRWGYEQYF. The CDR3 DNA is TGTGCCACCAGGAGGGGTATCAGCGGGAGGTGGGGATACGAGCAGTACTTC.

The V gene is TRBV11-1, the J gene TRBJ2-1; 13 positions agree with TRBD2. Germline V gives CDR1 SGHAT, CDR2 FQDESV (reference sequence). V was pared by 5 bases and J by 2 bases, with 6 bases of the junction left unmatched. The CDR3 is 17 amino acids. The CDR3 sequence: CASSLYGTSGAYNEQFF. CDR3 bases: TGTGCCAGCAGCCTATACGGGACTAGCGGGGCCTACAATGAGCAGTTCTTC.

This chain uses TRBV28 with TRBJ2-1, with 12 bases identical to TRBD2. Trimming took 5 bases from V and 5 from J; bases not matched to a gene: 7. Germline lookup yields CDR1 MDHEN and CDR2 SYDVKM. The CDR3 is 16 residues long. CDR3 residues: CASSRIPSGRDNEQFF. CDR3 nucleotides: TGTGCCAGCAGTCGGATCCCTAGCGGGAGGGACAATGAGCAGTTCTTC.

This rearrangement joins TRBV19 to TRBJ2-2, with TRBD2 matching over 12 bases. Germline V CDR1 and CDR2: LNHDA, SQIVND (reference sequence). This CDR3 contains 18 residues. V shed 5 bases and J 5 bases; nucleotides not matched to a gene: 12. The CDR3 loop is CASSPGPGLAGRTGELFF. CDR3 sequence (DNA): TGTGCCAGTAGTCCGGGGCCGGGACTAGCGGGTCGAACCGGGGAGCTGTTTTTT.